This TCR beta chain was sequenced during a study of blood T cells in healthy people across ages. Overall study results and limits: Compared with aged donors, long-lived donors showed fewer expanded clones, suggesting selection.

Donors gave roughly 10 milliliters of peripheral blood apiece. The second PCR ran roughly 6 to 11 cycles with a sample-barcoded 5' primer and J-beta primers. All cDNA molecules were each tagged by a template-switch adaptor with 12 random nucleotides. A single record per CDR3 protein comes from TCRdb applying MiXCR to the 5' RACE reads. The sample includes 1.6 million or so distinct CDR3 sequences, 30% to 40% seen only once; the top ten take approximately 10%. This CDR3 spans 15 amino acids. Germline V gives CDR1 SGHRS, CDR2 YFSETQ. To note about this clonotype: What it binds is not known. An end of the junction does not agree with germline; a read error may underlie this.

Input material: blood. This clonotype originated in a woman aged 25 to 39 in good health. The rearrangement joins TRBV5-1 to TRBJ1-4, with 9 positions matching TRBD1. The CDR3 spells CASSVSGQGNEKLFF. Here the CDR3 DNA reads TGCGCCAGCAGCGTGTCCGGACAGGGGAATGAAAAGCTGTTTTTT.